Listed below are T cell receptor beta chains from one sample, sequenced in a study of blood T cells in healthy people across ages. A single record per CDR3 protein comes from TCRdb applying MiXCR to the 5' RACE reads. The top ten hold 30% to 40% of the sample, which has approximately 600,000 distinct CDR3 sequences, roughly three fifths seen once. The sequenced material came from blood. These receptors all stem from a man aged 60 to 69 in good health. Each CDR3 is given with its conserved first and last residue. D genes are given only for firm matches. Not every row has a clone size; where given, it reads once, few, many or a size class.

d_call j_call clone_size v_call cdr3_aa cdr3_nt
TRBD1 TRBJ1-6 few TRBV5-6 CASRGQGRSPLHF TGTGCCTCCCGGGGACAGGGAAGATCACCCCTCCACTTT
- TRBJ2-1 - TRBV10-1 CASSESRGGVNEQFF TGCGCCAGCAGTGAGTCCCGAGGAGGGGTAAATGAGCAGTTCTTC
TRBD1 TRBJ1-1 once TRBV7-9 CASSPRQGAPEAFF TGTGCCAGCAGCCCCAGGCAGGGGGCCCCTGAAGCTTTCTTT
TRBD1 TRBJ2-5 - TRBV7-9 CASRKGALGETQYF TGTGCCAGCAGGAAGGGGGCCTTAGGGGAGACCCAGTACTTC
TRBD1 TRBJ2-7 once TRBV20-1 CSARNPGGTGHEQYF TGCAGTGCTAGGAACCCTGGGGGGACAGGGCACGAGCAGTACTTC
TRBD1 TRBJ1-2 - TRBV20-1 CSARGPGGFGYTF TGCAGTGCTAGAGGCCCAGGGGGCTTTGGCTACACCTTC
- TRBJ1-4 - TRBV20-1 CSARVEGAKLFF TGCAGTGCTAGAGTAGAAGGGGCAAAACTGTTTTTT
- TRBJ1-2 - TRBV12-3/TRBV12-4 CASSVLHDYGYTF TGCGCCAGCAGTGTGTTACATGACTATGGCTACACCTTC
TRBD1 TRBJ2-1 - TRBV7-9 CASSSGQGLEQFF TGTGCCAGCAGCTCTGGACAGGGGCTTGAGCAGTTCTTC
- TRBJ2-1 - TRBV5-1 CASSYLSSAYNEQFF TGCGCCAGCAGCTACTTATCTTCCGCCTACAATGAGCAGTTCTTC
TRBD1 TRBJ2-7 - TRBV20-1 CGARVGTASSYEQYF TGCGGTGCTAGAGTGGGGACAGCCAGCTCCTACGAGCAGTACTTC
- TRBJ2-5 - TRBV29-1 CSVEEPIQETQYF TGCAGCGTTGAAGAGCCCATTCAAGAGACCCAGTACTTC
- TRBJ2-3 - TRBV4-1 CASSPSGSSTDTQYF TGCGCCAGCAGCCCGAGTGGATCTAGCACAGATACGCAGTATTTT
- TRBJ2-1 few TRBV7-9 CASSLGLRGDEQFF TGTGCCAGCAGCTTAGGCCTCCGGGGCGATGAGCAGTTCTTC
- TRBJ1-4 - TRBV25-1 CASSEIRGAGDGEKLFF TGTGCCAGCAGTGAAATCCGGGGGGCAGGGGATGGGGAAAAACTGTTTTTT
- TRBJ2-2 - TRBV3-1 CASSPRTPGPNTGELFF TGTGCCAGCAGCCCCCGAACACCAGGGCCGAACACCGGGGAGCTGTTTTTT
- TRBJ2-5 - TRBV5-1 CASRPGHSYQETQYF TGCGCCAGCAGGCCGGGACACTCGTACCAAGAGACCCAGTACTTC
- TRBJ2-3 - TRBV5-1 CASSTSRDVTDTQYF TGCGCCAGCAGCACCTCCCGGGACGTCACAGATACGCAGTATTTT
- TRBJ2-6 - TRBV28 CASSPYITAGVLTF TGTGCCAGCAGCCCCTATATAACAGCTGGCGTCCTGACTTTC
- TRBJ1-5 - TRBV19 CASNPGRGSNQPQHF TGTGCCAGTAACCCGGGGCGGGGTAGCAATCAGCCCCAGCATTTT
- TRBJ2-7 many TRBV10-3 CAISAGSSYEQYF TGTGCCATCAGCGCAGGGAGCTCCTACGAGCAGTACTTC
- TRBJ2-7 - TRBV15 CATSSGWDRYEQYF TGTGCCACCAGCAGCGGCTGGGATCGATACGAGCAGTACTTC
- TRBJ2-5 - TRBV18 CASSPRDRPQETQYF TGTGCCAGCTCACCCCGCGATAGACCTCAAGAGACCCAGTACTTC
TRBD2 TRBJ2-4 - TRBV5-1 CASSLAGGTKNIQYF TGCGCCAGCAGCTTGGCCGGGGGGACCAAAAACATTCAGTACTTC
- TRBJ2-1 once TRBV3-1 CASSRIRGGEQFF TGTGCCAGCAGCCGAATCAGGGGCGGTGAGCAGTTCTTC
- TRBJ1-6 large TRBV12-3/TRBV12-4 CASSSPPPAPLHF TGTGCCAGCAGCTCGCCGCCGCCTGCACCCCTCCACTTT
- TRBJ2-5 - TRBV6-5 CASSYSSGFGTQYF TGTGCCAGCAGTTACTCTTCAGGGTTCGGGACCCAGTACTTC
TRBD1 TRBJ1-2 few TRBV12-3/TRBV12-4 CASSPKTGPGSGYTF TGTGCCAGCAGTCCCAAGACAGGGCCCGGTTCTGGCTACACCTTC
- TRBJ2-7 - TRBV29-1 CSVGPDTYGQYF TGCAGCGTTGGTCCAGACACCTACGGGCAGTACTTC
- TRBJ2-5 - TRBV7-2 CASSFGVAAKETQYF TGTGCCAGCAGCTTCGGGGTAGCTGCCAAAGAGACCCAGTACTTC
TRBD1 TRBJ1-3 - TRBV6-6 CASSSHGQAAGNTIYF TGTGCCAGCAGTTCCCATGGACAGGCGGCTGGAAACACCATATATTTT
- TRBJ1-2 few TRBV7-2 CASSADTYGYTF TGTGCCAGCAGCGCCGACACTTATGGCTACACCTTC
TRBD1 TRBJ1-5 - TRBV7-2 CASSLRTGFNQPQHF TGTGCCAGCAGCTTAAGGACAGGGTTTAATCAGCCCCAGCATTTT
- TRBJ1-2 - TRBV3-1 CASSHHRVERFGYTF TGTGCCAGCAGCCACCACAGGGTGGAGAGATTCGGCTACACCTTC
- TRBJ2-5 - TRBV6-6 CASSYLQAQETQYF TGTGCCAGCAGTTACTTACAGGCCCAAGAGACCCAGTACTTC
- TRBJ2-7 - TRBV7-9 CASSFRGGEGNEQYF TGTGCCAGCAGCTTTAGGGGCGGGGAAGGCAACGAGCAGTACTTC
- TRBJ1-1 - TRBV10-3 CAISDTGPKAFF TGTGCCATCAGTGATACGGGACCGAAAGCTTTCTTT
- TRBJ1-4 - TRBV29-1 CSVGITLGEKLFF TGCAGCGTTGGTATCACCCTGGGGGAAAAACTGTTTTTT
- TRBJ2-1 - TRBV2 CASSERGGQFF TGTGCCAGCAGTGAAAGGGGGGGGCAGTTCTTC
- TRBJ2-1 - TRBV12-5 CASGLDPGQYSYNEQFF TGTGCTAGTGGTTTGGACCCGGGGCAATACTCCTACAATGAGCAGTTCTTC
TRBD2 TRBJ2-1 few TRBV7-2 CASSSQASGGAYNEQFF TGTGCCAGCAGCTCCCAAGCTAGCGGGGGGGCCTACAATGAGCAGTTCTTC
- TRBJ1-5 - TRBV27 CASSLMEKHDRWSDYSNQPQHF TGTGCCAGCAGTCTAATGGAGAAACACGACAGGTGGTCGGATTATAGCAATCAGCCCCAGCATTTT
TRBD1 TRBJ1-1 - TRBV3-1 CASSQGYRGGNTEAFF TGTGCCAGTAGCCAAGGTTACAGGGGTGGGAACACTGAAGCTTTCTTT
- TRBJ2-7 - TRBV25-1 CASSGETYERYF TGTGCCAGCAGTGGGGAGACCTACGAGCGGTACTTC
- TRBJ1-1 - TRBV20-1 CSAHRAPMNTEAFF TGCAGTGCTCACCGGGCCCCGATGAACACTGAAGCTTTCTTT
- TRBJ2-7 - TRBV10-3 CAISREVASEQYF TGTGCCATCAGTAGGGAGGTGGCCTCCGAGCAGTACTTC
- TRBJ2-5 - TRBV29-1 CSVDFTGQETQYF TGCAGCGTTGATTTCACAGGCCAAGAGACCCAGTACTTC
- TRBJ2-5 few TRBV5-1 CASSLRSGTERAVKTQYF TGCGCCAGCAGCTTGAGGTCCGGGACCGAGCGGGCGGTGAAGACCCAGTACTTC